The rows below give T cell receptor beta chains drawn from one sample of a study of beta chain features in type 1 diabetes. Data came from immunoSEQ multiplex PCR; TCRdb stores just in-frame clones and leaves some out. The sample shows around 170,000 clones, approximately 9% of them seen only once. Sequenced: central memory CD4+ T cells from blood. These receptors were obtained from a woman between 18 and 29 years old in good health. Each CDR3 is given with its conserved first and last residue. The order of the fields is clone size, CDR3 length, D gene, V gene, J gene, CDR3 DNA, CDR3 protein. A D gene is named only where the DNA matches it firmly. The size entry is marked missing in some rows and otherwise reads once, few, many or a size class.

abundance: .
len: 12
d_gene: .
v_gene: TRBV5-1
j_gene: TRBJ1-2
CDR3nt: TGCGCCAGCAGCCTGGGGCAGGATCGGTACACCTTC
CDR3aa: CASSLGQDRYTF

abundance: .
len: 15
d_gene: TRBD1
v_gene: TRBV29-1
j_gene: TRBJ2-5
CDR3nt: TGCAGCACCCAACTTCGGGACAGGGGGCAAGAGACCCAGTACTTC
CDR3aa: CSTQLRDRGQETQYF

abundance: few
len: 15
d_gene: TRBD1
v_gene: TRBV7-9
j_gene: TRBJ2-5
CDR3nt: TGTGCCAGCAGCAGGTTAGGGGGCCGGGAAGAGACCCAGTACTTC
CDR3aa: CASSRLGGREETQYF

abundance: .
len: 12
d_gene: TRBD1
v_gene: TRBV27
j_gene: TRBJ1-2
CDR3nt: TGTGCCAGCAGGGGGACAGGGCACGGCTACACCTTC
CDR3aa: CASRGTGHGYTF

abundance: few
len: 16
d_gene: TRBD2
v_gene: TRBV5-1
j_gene: TRBJ2-5
CDR3nt: TGCGCCAGCAGCGCCCATCAAGCGGGGGGAGACGAGACCCAGTACTTC
CDR3aa: CASSAHQAGGDETQYF

abundance: .
len: 14
d_gene: .
v_gene: TRBV30
j_gene: TRBJ1-2
CDR3nt: TGTGCCTGGGGGAGACCCGGACGGCTTAGTGGCTACACCTTC
CDR3aa: CAWGRPGRLSGYTF

abundance: few
len: 15
d_gene: TRBD2
v_gene: TRBV30
j_gene: TRBJ2-7
CDR3nt: TGTGCCTGGAGTGTAGGAAGCGGGAACTACTACGAGCAGTACTTC
CDR3aa: CAWSVGSGNYYEQYF

abundance: .
len: 14
d_gene: .
v_gene: TRBV7-2
j_gene: TRBJ2-2
CDR3nt: TGTGCCAGCAGCTTACCCGCGAACACCGGGGAGCTGTTTTTT
CDR3aa: CASSLPANTGELFF

abundance: few
len: 16
d_gene: TRBD1
v_gene: TRBV30
j_gene: TRBJ2-6
CDR3nt: TGTGCCTGGAGTCCAGACAGGGGATCTGGGGCCAACGTCCTGACTTTC
CDR3aa: CAWSPDRGSGANVLTF

abundance: .
len: 15
d_gene: .
v_gene: TRBV6-1
j_gene: TRBJ2-2
CDR3nt: TGTGCCACCAAGACGGACTACTATGGGAACGGGGAGCTGTTTTTT
CDR3aa: CATKTDYYGNGELFF

abundance: .
len: 15
d_gene: .
v_gene: TRBV27
j_gene: TRBJ2-5
CDR3nt: TGTGCCAGCAGTTTCCTCGGGAACTTACAAGAGACCCAGTACTTC
CDR3aa: CASSFLGNLQETQYF

abundance: .
len: 14
d_gene: TRBD2
v_gene: TRBV11-2
j_gene: TRBJ2-5
CDR3nt: TGTGCCAGCAGGGCCACTAGCGGGCAAGAGACCCAGTACTTC
CDR3aa: CASRATSGQETQYF

abundance: few
len: 14
d_gene: .
v_gene: TRBV5-1
j_gene: TRBJ2-7
CDR3nt: TGCGCCAGCAGCCCCTTAGGGCGGGACTACGAGCAGTACTTC
CDR3aa: CASSPLGRDYEQYF

abundance: many
len: 16
d_gene: TRBD2
v_gene: TRBV10-3
j_gene: TRBJ2-1
CDR3nt: TGTGCCATCGGGGACCGGAGCGACACGCGCGGGGGTGAGCAGTTCTTC
CDR3aa: CAIGDRSDTRGGEQFF

abundance: few
len: 14
d_gene: TRBD2
v_gene: TRBV5-1
j_gene: TRBJ2-1
CDR3nt: TGCGCCAGCAGCAAAAGTGGACTAGCCAATGAGCAGTTCTTC
CDR3aa: CASSKSGLANEQFF

abundance: .
len: 15
d_gene: .
v_gene: TRBV11-2
j_gene: TRBJ2-2
CDR3nt: TGTGCCAGCAGCCCAACTACCGTCGGCACCGGGGAGCTGTTTTTT
CDR3aa: CASSPTTVGTGELFF

abundance: few
len: 13
d_gene: .
v_gene: TRBV28
j_gene: TRBJ2-7
CDR3nt: TGTGCCAGCAGTTTAGACAGGTTCTACGAGCAGTACTTC
CDR3aa: CASSLDRFYEQYF

abundance: .
len: 12
d_gene: .
v_gene: TRBV7-6
j_gene: TRBJ1-4
CDR3nt: TGTGCCAGCAGCCGACGGGGGGAAAAACTGTTTTTT
CDR3aa: CASSRRGEKLFF